The rows below give T cell receptor beta chains drawn from one sample of a study of blood T cell repertoires in COVID-19. Data came from immunoSEQ multiplex PCR; TCRdb stores just in-frame clones and leaves some out. The repertoire holds approximately 270,000 clones, with 86% as singletons. Sequences were obtained from peripheral blood. The receptor source for this set is a man between 35 and 55 years old with active or convalescent COVID-19. CDR3s include the opening cysteine and the closing phenylalanine or tryptophan.

j_gene | v_gene | CDR3aa
TRBJ2-6 | TRBV10-3 | CAIHKGGPSSISGANVLTF
TRBJ2-1 | TRBV6-1 | CASSERTSGSGLNEQFF
TRBJ1-3 | TRBV12-3/TRBV12-4 | CASRLQGNTIYF
TRBJ2-1 | TRBV19 | CASSIDNYNEQFF
TRBJ2-3 | TRBV6-4 | CASSDSSTGKADTQYF
TRBJ2-5 | TRBV6-6 | CASSSGLARETQYF
TRBJ2-1 | TRBV6-4 | CASSPTSGANEQFF
TRBJ1-5 | TRBV9 | CASSVGGYSNQPQHF
TRBJ2-1 | TRBV10-2 | CASRGTSGANEQFF
TRBJ2-1 | TRBV12-5 | CASGLVPAEYNEQFF
TRBJ2-5 | TRBV29-1 | CSVDEGEQETQYF
TRBJ1-3 | TRBV18 | CASSPRGGPGNTIYF
TRBJ2-5 | TRBV30 | CAWSVGSGGQETQYF
TRBJ1-1 | TRBV19 | CASSAGGIAEAFF
TRBJ2-5 | TRBV11-2 | CASSFNGAGETQYF
TRBJ1-2 | TRBV6-4 | CASSPDRGIGYGYTF
TRBJ2-3 | TRBV10-3 | CAISQSQGADTQYF
TRBJ1-5 | TRBV1 | CTTSKPCRDTHYSNQPQHF
TRBJ1-6 | TRBV28 | CASRFLTESISPLHF
TRBJ2-7 | TRBV30 | CACRTSGDLSYEQYF
TRBJ2-1 | TRBV19 | CASSGGGENNEQFF
TRBJ2-7 | TRBV28 | CASSLTLRGEQYF
TRBJ2-2 | TRBV7-3 | CASSPTSGEGELFF
TRBJ2-7 | TRBV7-2 | CASSLDRGLYEQYF
TRBJ1-5 | TRBV2 | CASSGSGRRGKPQHF
TRBJ2-4 | TRBV19 | CATSVGQGNTFGERSKNIQYF
TRBJ1-1 | TRBV18 | CASSPTAGQGAIRGTEAFF
TRBJ2-1 | TRBV19 | CASSISLGGGAYNEQFF
TRBJ2-1 | TRBV27 | CASSSLPGTSGASYNEQFF
TRBJ1-4 | TRBV28 | CASSLQGSWLFF
TRBJ2-3 | TRBV27 | CASSLLQTDTQYF
TRBJ2-1 | TRBV19 | CASSIILGAGGLNEQFF
TRBJ2-1 | TRBV4-1 | CASSQEASGRAYNEQFF
TRBJ2-5 | TRBV5-6 | CASSFQNTKQETQYF
TRBJ2-7 | TRBV5-6 | CASSLQSYEQYF
TRBJ2-3 | TRBV7-8 | CASSSLRDRGPDTQYF
TRBJ1-2 | TRBV14 | CASSQDLGAIIYGYTF
TRBJ1-2 | TRBV10-2 | CASKSEGAGYTF
TRBJ1-4 | TRBV12-3/TRBV12-4 | CASSLGGGEKLFF
TRBJ1-6 | TRBV13 | CASSHRDNGIPLHF
TRBJ2-7 | TRBV5-4 | CASSTRDTVHEQYF
TRBJ2-6 | TRBV28 | CASTSYTGLSGANVLTF
TRBJ1-1 | TRBV19 | CASSPGQGLSTEAFF
TRBJ1-2 | TRBV28 | CASSFRVGWHGYTF